The 3 T cell receptor beta chains in this list originate from one sample, sequenced in a study of cytomegalovirus exposure and HLA in healthy donors. PCR employed 60 Vbeta and 13 Jbeta primers. Assay used: immunoSEQ multiplex PCR; TCRdb lists only in-frame clones, some missing. The table lists fewer than 200,000 clones, around a tenth of them singletons. Sequencing was carried out using PBMCs. The receptors were sampled from a woman aged 25 to 39 in good health and CMV-seropositive.

This chain joins TRBV10-3 and TRBJ2-3, with D perhaps matching TRBD2 (5 bases). The V and J ends lost 11 bases and 2 bases respectively, with 14 bases between them. Germline V gene lookup returns CDR1 ENHRY and CDR2 SYGVKD. CDR3 length: 13 residues. The CDR3 nucleotides read TGTGCCGTCGAGAGGGAGCCCACAGATACGCAGTATTTT. It specifies CAVEREPTDTQYF.

The DNA for the CDR3 is TGTGCCAGCAGTGAGGGTTACAGGGAACCTCATTCACCCCTCCACTTT. It translates to CASSEGYREPHSPLHF. This chain joins TRBV2 and TRBJ1-6; perhaps TRBD1 as D (6 bases). The CDR3 has 16 residues. Germline V CDR1 and CDR2: SNHLY, FYNNEI. V lost 3 bases, J lost 8 bases, and 17 bases lay in between.

This clone showed up just a few times. This chain joins TRBV10-3 and TRBJ1-2; 7 positions match TRBD1. The V gene end was trimmed by 6 bases and the J gene end by 5 bases; junction bases not matched to a gene: 9. Germline V gene lookup returns CDR1 ENHRY and CDR2 SYGVKD. The CDR3 runs 14 residues. The CDR3 region has the DNA TGTGCCATCAGGGACAGGAACGAACTGTATGGCTACACCTTC. Residues: CAIRDRNELYGYTF.